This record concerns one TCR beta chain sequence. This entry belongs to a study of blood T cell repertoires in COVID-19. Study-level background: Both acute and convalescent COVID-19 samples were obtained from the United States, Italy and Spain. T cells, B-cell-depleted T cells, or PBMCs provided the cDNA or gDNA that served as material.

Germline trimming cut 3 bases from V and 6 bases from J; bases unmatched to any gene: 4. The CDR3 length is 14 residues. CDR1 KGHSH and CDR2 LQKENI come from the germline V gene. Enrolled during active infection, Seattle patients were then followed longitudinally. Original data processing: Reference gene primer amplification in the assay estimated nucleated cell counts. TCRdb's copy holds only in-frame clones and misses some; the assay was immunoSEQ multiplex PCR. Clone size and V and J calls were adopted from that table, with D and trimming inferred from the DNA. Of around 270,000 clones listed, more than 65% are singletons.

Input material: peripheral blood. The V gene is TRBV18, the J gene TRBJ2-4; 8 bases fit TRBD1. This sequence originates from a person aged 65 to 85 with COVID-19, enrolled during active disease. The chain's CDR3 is CASSPGQGVNIQYF. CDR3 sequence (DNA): TGTGCCAGCTCACCCGGACAGGGAGTAAACATTCAGTACTTC.